These 23 T cell receptor beta chains came from one sample sequenced in a study of blood T cells in healthy people across ages. A J-beta primer mix and a sample-barcoded 5' primer were used in a second PCR of about 7 to 12 cycles. Each CDR3 protein gets one entry after TCRdb re-called the 5' RACE reads with MiXCR. In the table there are more than 650,000 distinct CDR3 sequences, roughly 50% of which are singletons. Sequenced sample: blood. The origin of the receptors is a man older than 75 in good health.

The V gene is TRBV29-1, the J gene TRBJ2-3; no clear D gene. V was shortened by 7 bases and J by 0 bases, with 14 bases between the two germline ends. Germline CDR1 and CDR2: SQVTM and ANQGSEA. The CDR3 runs to 14 residues. DNA for the CDR3: TGCAGCGCTCAGGCCAGCCCCAGCACAGATACGCAGTATTTT. It encodes CSAQASPSTDTQYF.

The CDR3 coding sequence is TGTGCCATCAGTGAGCCGAGGACGGGAAGGAATGAGCAGTTCTTC. Its translation is CAISEPRTGRNEQFF. This chain connects TRBV10-3 to TRBJ2-1, with a tentative D call TRBD2 (5 bases). The CDR3 is made up of 15 amino acids. With 2 bases removed from V and 7 bases from J, the gap between germline ends came to 15 bases. Germline V gene lookup returns CDR1 ENHRY and CDR2 SYGVKD.

The rearrangement links TRBV20-1 to TRBJ2-7; maybe TRBD2 (7 bases). V was cut by 0 bases and J by 2 bases, with 14 bases left in between. CDR3 size: 15 residues. The V gene's germline CDR1 is DFQATT and CDR2 SNEGSKA (reference sequence). The CDR3 spells CSARDGGGATYEQYF. The CDR3 bases are TGCAGTGCTAGAGATGGAGGGGGGGCGACCTACGAGCAGTACTTC.

To note about this clonotype: A read error likely explains this, since a far larger clone differs by one base. V and J are TRBV7-9 and TRBJ2-7, with unresolved D. The V end lost 5 bases, the J end lost 0 bases, and 5 bases lay between the germline ends. The CDR3 is made up of 12 amino acids. The germline gives CDR1 SEHNR, CDR2 FQNEAQ (reference sequence). CDR3 DNA sequence: TGTGCCAGCAGCCGGATCTCCTACGAGCAGTACTTC. Its protein product is CASSRISYEQYF.

The table lists this clonotype with a count of one. The chain combines TRBV6-1 with TRBJ1-2; tentative D call: TRBD1 (5 bases). V lost 6 bases to trimming and J lost 2 bases, with 16 bases between them. From germline, CDR1 is MNHNS and CDR2 SASEGT. The length of the CDR3 is 15 residues. CDR3 residues: CASSGLGENNYGYTF. Written as DNA, the CDR3 is TGTGCCAGCAGCGGCTTAGGGGAAAACAACTATGGCTACACCTTC.

The chain is built from TRBV6-6 and TRBJ1-2, with 9 nucleotides matching TRBD1. V was pared by 10 bases and J by 8 bases, with 14 bases of the junction left unmatched. The germline V gene has CDR1 MNHNY and CDR2 SVGAGI (reference sequence). The CDR3 is 14 amino acids. The CDR3 DNA reads TGTGCCAACAGACGGGACAGGGTCTTGGAAGGCTACACCTTC. Its translation is CANRRDRVLEGYTF.

This clonotype was detected a few times. The chain couples TRBV11-1 to TRBJ2-1; 8 bases map to TRBD1. The V gene end was trimmed by 6 bases and the J gene end by 1 base; junction bases not matched to a gene: 5. Germline CDR1 and CDR2: SGHAT and FQDESV (reference sequence). CDR3 length: 15 amino acids. The CDR3 sequence: CASSARDRSYNEQFF. The CDR3 coding sequence is TGTGCCAGCAGTGCAAGGGACAGGTCCTACAATGAGCAGTTCTTC.

This rearrangement joins TRBV5-1 to TRBJ1-6; 8 bases are shared with TRBD1. Germline assignment: CDR1 SGHRS and CDR2 YFSETQ. J gave up 4 bases and V 3 bases, and 3 bases lay outside the gene matches. This CDR3 spans 15 amino acids. The CDR3, as DNA: TGCGCCAGCAGCTCCGGACAGGGTTATAATTCACCCCTCCACTTT. Its translation: CASSSGQGYNSPLHF.

Concerning this clonotype: Lacking the conserved final phenylalanine or tryptophan, this CDR3 likely reflects a read error. This chain connects TRBV7-2 to TRBJ2-5, with 8 nucleotides matching TRBD2. Losses at the gene ends were 0 bases for V and 5 bases for J; bases not matched to a gene: 5. Per germline, CDR1 SGHTA and CDR2 FQGNSA. The CDR3 totals 15 residues. The CDR3 sequence: CASSLAGRGEETQYL. In nucleotides, the CDR3 is TGTGCCAGCAGCTTAGCCGGGAGGGGGGAGGAGACCCAGTACCTC.

The CDR3 DNA reads TGTGCCAGCAGCAAAGACGTCGGGGGTTCCTCGGGAAACATTCAGTACTTC. Translation gives CASSKDVGGSSGNIQYF. The J gene is TRBJ2-4, the V gene TRBV21-1; the D call of TRBD1 is as the table states it, not checked on the DNA. TRBV21-1 is designated a pseudogene. The CDR3 runs 17 residues.

DNA of the CDR3: TGTGCCAGCAGCCACATGCAGGGGTCGATAGCCAAAAACATTCAGTACTTC. Translating it yields CASSHMQGSIAKNIQYF. This chain connects TRBV3-1 to TRBJ2-4; D perhaps matches TRBD1 (6 bases). The CDR3 contains 17 residues. Germline assignment: CDR1 LGHDT and CDR2 YNNKEL (reference sequence). V lost 3 bases, J lost 0 bases, and 15 bases lay in between.

This clonotype was observed a handful of times. The V and J genes are TRBV27 and TRBJ2-3; no definite D call. Germline assignment: CDR1 MNHEY and CDR2 SMNVEV (reference sequence). The CDR3 length is 15 residues. V lost 2 bases, J lost 14 bases, and 23 bases lay in between. This chain's CDR3 is CASSLQGNMHRYAYF. CDR3 nucleotide sequence: TGTGCCAGCAGTTTACAAGGAAATATGCACAGATACGCGTATTTT.

On this clonotype: One end of the junction is discordant with germline, which a read error may explain. The chain couples TRBV12-3 or TRBV12-4 to TRBJ1-2, with D perhaps TRBD1 (6 bases). The CDR3 sequence is 12 residues long. CDR3: CASILGGFGYTF. The CDR3, as DNA: TGTGCCAGCATTTTAGGGGGGTTTGGCTACACCTTC.

The V and J genes are TRBV18 and TRBJ2-1, with D perhaps TRBD1 (7 bases). Germline CDR1 reads KGHSH; CDR2 reads LQKENI. The CDR3 covers 15 residues. Trimming shortened V by 3 bases and J by 8 bases, and 17 bases separated the two germline ends. This CDR3 is CASSPAQGGQYEQFF. CDR3 bases: TGTGCCAGCTCACCGGCGCAGGGGGGACAATATGAGCAGTTCTTC.

This chain connects TRBV5-1 to TRBJ2-4; 8 bases map to TRBD1. The last part of the DNA fits TRBJ2-7 better; the J call may be wrong. CDR1 and CDR2 from the germline V gene are SGHRS and YFSETQ. The CDR3 contains 15 residues. This CDR3 is CASSFGGQGFGEQYF. DNA of the CDR3: TGCGCCAGCAGCTTCGGAGGACAGGGATTTGGCGAGCAGTACTTC.

The chain joins TRBV10-3 to TRBJ2-5, with D unclear. The assigned J gene may be wrong: the sequence end matches TRBJ2-7 better. The CDR3 contains 14 residues. Germline CDR1 reads ENHRY; CDR2 reads SYGVKD. CDR3 bases: TGTGCCATCAGTGAACAAAGAGACAACTACGAGCAGTACTTC. This translates into CAISEQRDNYEQYF.

This clonotype was picked up a small number of times. The V call is TRBV3-1, the J call TRBJ2-4; D unclear. The J call is doubtful: the DNA matches TRBJ2-7 better. Germline CDR1 and CDR2: LGHDT and YNNKEL (reference sequence). The CDR3 spans 12 residues. In nucleotides, the CDR3 is TGTGCCAGCAGCCAAGTTGTAAGCGAGCAGTACTTC. It codes for CASSQVVSEQYF.

This clonotype was observed once. The V call is TRBV5-1, the J call TRBJ2-2; 8 positions agree with TRBD2. Germline lookup yields CDR1 SGHRS and CDR2 YFSETQ. CDR3 length equals 19 residues. V trimming: 4 bases; J trimming: 4 bases; junction bases outside the gene matches: 18. CDR3 DNA: TGCGCCAGCAGCATAGGACTCGGGAGCGGGAGACTCGCCACCGGGGAGCTGTTTTTT. Its translation: CASSIGLGSGRLATGELFF.

This chain links TRBV28 with TRBJ2-7; 9 positions match TRBD1. The germline CDR1 and CDR2 sequences are MDHEN and SYDVKM. This CDR3 spans 15 amino acids. V trimming: 6 bases; J trimming: 5 bases; junction bases outside the gene matches: 11. CDR3: CASSSTGTGSNEQYF. CDR3 sequence (DNA): TGTGCCAGCAGCTCCACCGGGACAGGGAGTAACGAGCAGTACTTC.

The chain combines TRBV28 with TRBJ1-2; D gene unclear. V was shortened by 5 bases and J by 0 bases, with 13 bases between the two germline ends. Germline V gene lookup returns CDR1 MDHEN and CDR2 SYDVKM. The CDR3 consists of 15 residues. CDR3 protein: CASSEQDFSNYGYTF. In DNA, the CDR3 is TGTGCCAGCAGTGAGCAGGATTTTTCTAACTATGGCTACACCTTC.

J is TRBJ2-5 and V is TRBV24-1; 8 bases line up with TRBD2. The CDR3 covers 15 residues. The trim removed 3 bases at V and 1 base at J, leaving 3 bases unmatched. Germline lookup yields CDR1 KGHDR and CDR2 SFDVKD. The CDR3, as DNA: TGTGCCACCAGTGATCCGGGACTAGTCCAAGAGACCCAGTACTTC. Translated, it gives CATSDPGLVQETQYF.

This clonotype was observed many times. The rearrangement links TRBV12-3 or TRBV12-4 to TRBJ2-1, with 8 nucleotides matching TRBD2. CDR3 length: 17 residues. The J segment lost 0 bases and the V segment lost 5 bases, leaving 9 bases of the junction unmatched. The CDR3 DNA is TGTGCCAGCAGTCCCTACAGGAGCGGGGGCTCCTACAATGAGCAGTTCTTC. This sequence encodes CASSPYRSGGSYNEQFF.

Only a few counts were recorded for this clonotype. This chain connects TRBV15 to TRBJ2-7; TRBD1 matches at 8 bases. Germline-derived CDR1 and CDR2 are LNHNV and YYDKDF (reference sequence). CDR3 length: 14 amino acids. V lost 1 base to trimming and J lost 3 bases; unmatched junction nucleotides: 2. The CDR3: CATSRAGQGYEQYF. The CDR3, as DNA: TGTGCCACCAGCAGAGCCGGACAGGGCTACGAGCAGTACTTC.